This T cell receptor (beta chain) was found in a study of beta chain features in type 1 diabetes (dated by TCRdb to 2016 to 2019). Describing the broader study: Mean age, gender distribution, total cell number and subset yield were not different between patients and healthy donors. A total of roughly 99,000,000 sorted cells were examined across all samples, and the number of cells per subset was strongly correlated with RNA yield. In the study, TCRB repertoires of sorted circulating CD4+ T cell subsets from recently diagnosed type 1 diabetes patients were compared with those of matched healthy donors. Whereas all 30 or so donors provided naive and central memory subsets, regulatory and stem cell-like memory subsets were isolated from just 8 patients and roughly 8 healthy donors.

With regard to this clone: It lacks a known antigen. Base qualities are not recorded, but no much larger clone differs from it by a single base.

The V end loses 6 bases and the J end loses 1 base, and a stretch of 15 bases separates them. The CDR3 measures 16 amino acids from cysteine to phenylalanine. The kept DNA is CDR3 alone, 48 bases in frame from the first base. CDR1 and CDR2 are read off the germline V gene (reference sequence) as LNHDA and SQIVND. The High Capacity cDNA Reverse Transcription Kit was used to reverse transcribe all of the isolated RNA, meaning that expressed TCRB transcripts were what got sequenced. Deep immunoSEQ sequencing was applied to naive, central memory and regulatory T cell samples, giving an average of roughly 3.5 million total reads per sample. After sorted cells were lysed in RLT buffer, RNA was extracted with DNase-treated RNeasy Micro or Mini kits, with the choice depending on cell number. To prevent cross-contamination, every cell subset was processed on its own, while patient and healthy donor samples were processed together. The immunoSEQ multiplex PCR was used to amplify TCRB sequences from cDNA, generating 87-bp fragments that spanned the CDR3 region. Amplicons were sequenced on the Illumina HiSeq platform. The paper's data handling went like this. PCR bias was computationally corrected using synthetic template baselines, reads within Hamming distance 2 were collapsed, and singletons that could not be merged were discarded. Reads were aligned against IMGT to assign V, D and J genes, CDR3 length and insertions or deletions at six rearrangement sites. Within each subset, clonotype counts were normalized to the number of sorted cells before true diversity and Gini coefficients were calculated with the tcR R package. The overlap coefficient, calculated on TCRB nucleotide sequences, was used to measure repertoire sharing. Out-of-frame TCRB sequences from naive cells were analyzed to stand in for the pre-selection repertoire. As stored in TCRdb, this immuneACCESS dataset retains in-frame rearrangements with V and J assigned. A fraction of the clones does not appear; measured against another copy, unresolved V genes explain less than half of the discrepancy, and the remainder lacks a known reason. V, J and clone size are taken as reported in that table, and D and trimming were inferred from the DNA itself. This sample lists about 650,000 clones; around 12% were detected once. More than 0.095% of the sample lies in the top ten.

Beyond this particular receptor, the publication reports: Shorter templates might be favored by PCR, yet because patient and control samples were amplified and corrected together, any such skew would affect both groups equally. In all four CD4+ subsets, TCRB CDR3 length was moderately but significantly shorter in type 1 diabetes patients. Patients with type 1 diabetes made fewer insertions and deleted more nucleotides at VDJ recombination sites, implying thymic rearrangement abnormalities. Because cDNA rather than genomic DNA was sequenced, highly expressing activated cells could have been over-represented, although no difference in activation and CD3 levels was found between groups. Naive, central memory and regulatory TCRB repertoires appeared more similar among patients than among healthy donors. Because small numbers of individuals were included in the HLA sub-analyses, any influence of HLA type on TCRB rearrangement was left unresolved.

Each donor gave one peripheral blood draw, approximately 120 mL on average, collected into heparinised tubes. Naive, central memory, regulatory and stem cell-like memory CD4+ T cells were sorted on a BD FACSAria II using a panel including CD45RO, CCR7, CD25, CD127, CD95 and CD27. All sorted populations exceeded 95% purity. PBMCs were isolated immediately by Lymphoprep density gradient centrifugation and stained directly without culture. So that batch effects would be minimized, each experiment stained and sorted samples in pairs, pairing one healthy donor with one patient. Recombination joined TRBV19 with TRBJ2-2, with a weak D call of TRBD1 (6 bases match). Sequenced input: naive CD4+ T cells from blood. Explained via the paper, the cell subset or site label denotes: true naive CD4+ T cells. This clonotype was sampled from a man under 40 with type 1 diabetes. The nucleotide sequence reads TGTGCCAGTAGCTCTCAGGGGTTCGGGAACACCGGGGAGCTGTTTTTT. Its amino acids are CASSSQGFGNTGELFF.